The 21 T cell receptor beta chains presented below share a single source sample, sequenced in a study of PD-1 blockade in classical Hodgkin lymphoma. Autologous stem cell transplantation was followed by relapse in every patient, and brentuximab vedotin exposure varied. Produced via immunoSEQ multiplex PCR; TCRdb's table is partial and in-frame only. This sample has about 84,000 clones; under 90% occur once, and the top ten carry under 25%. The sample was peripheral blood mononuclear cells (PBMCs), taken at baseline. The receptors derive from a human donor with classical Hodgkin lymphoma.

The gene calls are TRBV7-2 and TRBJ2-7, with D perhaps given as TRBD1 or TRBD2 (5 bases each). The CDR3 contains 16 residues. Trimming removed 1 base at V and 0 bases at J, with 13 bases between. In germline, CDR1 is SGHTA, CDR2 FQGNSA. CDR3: CASSLGGTLGSYEQYF. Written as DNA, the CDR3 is TGTGCCAGCAGCTTAGGGGGGACCCTAGGCTCCTACGAGCAGTACTTC.

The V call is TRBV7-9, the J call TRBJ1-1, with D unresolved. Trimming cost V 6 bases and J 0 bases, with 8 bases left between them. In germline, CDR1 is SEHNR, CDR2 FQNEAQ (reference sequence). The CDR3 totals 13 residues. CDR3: CASSFPVNTEAFF. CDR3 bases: TGTGCCAGCAGTTTTCCGGTGAACACTGAAGCTTTCTTT.

The CDR3: CASSQDRTADSGNTIYF. The CDR3 DNA follows: TGCGCCAGCAGCCAAGATCGTACCGCCGACTCTGGAAACACCATATATTTT. V and J are TRBV4-1 and TRBJ1-3, with D hard to call. The CDR3 is 17 residues long. V was shortened by 0 bases and J by 0 bases, with 12 bases between the two germline ends. Germline loops: CDR1 MGHRA, CDR2 YSYEKL.

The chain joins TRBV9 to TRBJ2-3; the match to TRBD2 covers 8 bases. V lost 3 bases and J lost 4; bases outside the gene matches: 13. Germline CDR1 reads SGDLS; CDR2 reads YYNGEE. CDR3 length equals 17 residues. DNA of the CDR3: TGTGCCAGCAGCGGTATAGCGGGAAGGGTCGTCGCAGATACGCAGTATTTT. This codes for CASSGIAGRVVADTQYF.

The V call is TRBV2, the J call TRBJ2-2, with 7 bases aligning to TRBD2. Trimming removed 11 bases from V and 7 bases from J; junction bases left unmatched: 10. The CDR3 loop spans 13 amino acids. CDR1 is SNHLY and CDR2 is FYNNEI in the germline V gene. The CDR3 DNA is TGTGCCTCACGGGGGGACTATGGCGGGGAGCTGTTTTTT. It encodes CASRGDYGGELFF.

CDR3 nucleotides: TGTGCCAGCAGCCTGGGACAGGGGTTCGGGGTTCATGAGCAGTTCTTC. This translates into CASSLGQGFGVHEQFF. This chain links TRBV7-7 with TRBJ2-1, with 10 bases that match TRBD1. The ends lost 5 bases at V and 8 bases at J; junction bases unmatched: 12. The CDR3 has 16 residues. Germline values: CDR1 SSHAT, CDR2 FNYEAQ (reference sequence).

CDR3 sequence: CSVAGSPEKLFF. In DNA, the CDR3 is TGCAGCGTTGCGGGATCCCCGGAAAAACTGTTTTTT. This chain links TRBV29-1 with TRBJ1-4; no reliable D call. The germline gives CDR1 SQVTM, CDR2 ANQGSEA. The CDR3 is made up of 12 amino acids. V was clipped by 4 bases and J by 8 bases, with 11 bases between them.

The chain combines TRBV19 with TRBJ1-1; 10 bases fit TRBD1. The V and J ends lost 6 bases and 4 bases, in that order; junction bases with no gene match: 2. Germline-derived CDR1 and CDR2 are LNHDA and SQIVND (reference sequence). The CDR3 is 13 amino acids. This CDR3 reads CASSGQGGTEAFF. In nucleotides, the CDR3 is TGTGCCAGTAGCGGACAGGGGGGCACTGAAGCTTTCTTT.

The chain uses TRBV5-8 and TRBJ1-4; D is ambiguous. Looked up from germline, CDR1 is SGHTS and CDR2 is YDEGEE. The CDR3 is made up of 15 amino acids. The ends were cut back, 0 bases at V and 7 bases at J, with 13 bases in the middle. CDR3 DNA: TGTGCCAGCAGCTTGGGGCCCGGGTTTACTGAAAAACTGTTTTTT. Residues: CASSLGPGFTEKLFF.

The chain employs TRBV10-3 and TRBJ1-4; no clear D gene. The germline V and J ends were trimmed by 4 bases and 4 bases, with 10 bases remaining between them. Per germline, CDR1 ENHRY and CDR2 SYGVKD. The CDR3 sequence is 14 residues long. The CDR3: CAISGGQNNEKLFF. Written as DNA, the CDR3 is TGTGCCATCAGTGGAGGGCAGAATAATGAAAAACTGTTTTTT.

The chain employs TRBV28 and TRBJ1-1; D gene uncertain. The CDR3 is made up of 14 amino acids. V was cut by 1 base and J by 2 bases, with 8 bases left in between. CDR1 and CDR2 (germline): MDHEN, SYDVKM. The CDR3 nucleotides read TGTGCCAGCAGTTTATCTGGGCTTAACACTGAAGCTTTCTTT. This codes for CASSLSGLNTEAFF.

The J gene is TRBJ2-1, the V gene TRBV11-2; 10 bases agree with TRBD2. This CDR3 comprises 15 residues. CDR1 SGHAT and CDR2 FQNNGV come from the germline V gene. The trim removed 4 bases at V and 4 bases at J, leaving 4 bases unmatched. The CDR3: CASSSASGRYNEQFF. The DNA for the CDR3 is TGTGCCAGCAGCTCCGCTAGCGGGAGATACAATGAGCAGTTCTTC.

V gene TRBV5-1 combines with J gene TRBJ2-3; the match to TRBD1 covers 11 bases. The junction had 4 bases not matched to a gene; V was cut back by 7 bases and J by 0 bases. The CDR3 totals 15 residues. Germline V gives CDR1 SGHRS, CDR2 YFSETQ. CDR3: CASGGQGASTDTQYF. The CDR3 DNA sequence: TGCGCCAGCGGCGGACAGGGGGCTAGCACAGATACGCAGTATTTT.

The DNA of the CDR3 is TGTGCCAGCAGCTTAGGAGGGGACGAGCAGTACTTC. The encoded protein is CASSLGGDEQYF. The chain recombines TRBV7-2 with TRBJ2-7; D tentatively fits TRBD1 or TRBD2 (5 bases each). Germline-derived CDR1 and CDR2 are SGHTA and FQGNSA. Trimming left V 1 base short and J 5 bases short, with 6 bases between. The CDR3 spans 12 residues. The complete variable domain, with remaining parts taken from reference TRBV7-2 and TRBJ2-7, reads GAGVSQSPSNKVTEKGKDVELRCDPISGHTALYWYRQSLGQGLEFLIYFQGNSAPDKSGLPSDRFSAERTGGSVSTLTIQRTQQEDSAVYLCASSLGGDEQYFGPGTRLTVT.

The CDR3 DNA reads as TGTGCCAGCAGCGCGAGGGGGGAGCCATACAATGAGCAGTTCTTC. Amino acid sequence: CASSARGEPYNEQFF. The chain is built from TRBV9 and TRBJ2-1; D may be TRBD1 or TRBD2 (6 bases each). The CDR3 has 15 residues. Germline V gene lookup returns CDR1 SGDLS and CDR2 YYNGEE. V was clipped by 3 bases and J by 4 bases, with 14 bases between them. Based on the CDR3 plus reference TRBV9 and TRBJ2-1, the full variable domain is DSGVTQTPKHLITATGQRVTLRCSPRSGDLSVYWYQQSLDQGLQFLIQYYNGEERAKGNILERFSAQQFPDLHSELNLSSLELGDSALYFCASSARGEPYNEQFFGPGTRLTVL.

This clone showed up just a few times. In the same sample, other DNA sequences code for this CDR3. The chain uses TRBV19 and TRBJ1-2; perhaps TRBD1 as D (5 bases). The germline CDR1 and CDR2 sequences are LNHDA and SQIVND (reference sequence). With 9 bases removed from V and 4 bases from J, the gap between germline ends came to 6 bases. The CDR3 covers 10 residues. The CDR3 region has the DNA TGTGCCAGCCAGGGCTATGGCTACACCTTC. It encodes CASQGYGYTF.

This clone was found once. CDR3 loop: CASSLVAGSGAFF. The CDR3 DNA sequence: TGTGCCAGCAGCTTGGTGGCAGGGTCCGGAGCTTTCTTT. The J gene is TRBJ1-1, the V gene TRBV5-6, with D perhaps matching TRBD1 (5 bases). CDR1 SGHDT and CDR2 YYEEEE come from the germline V gene. V dropped 0 bases and J dropped 10 bases, with 13 bases sitting between them. This CDR3 has 13 amino acids.

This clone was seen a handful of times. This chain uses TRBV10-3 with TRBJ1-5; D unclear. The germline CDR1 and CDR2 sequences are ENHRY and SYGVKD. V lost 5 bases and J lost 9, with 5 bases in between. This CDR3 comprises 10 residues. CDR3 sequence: CAISPRPQHF. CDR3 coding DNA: TGTGCCATCAGTCCCAGGCCCCAGCATTTT.

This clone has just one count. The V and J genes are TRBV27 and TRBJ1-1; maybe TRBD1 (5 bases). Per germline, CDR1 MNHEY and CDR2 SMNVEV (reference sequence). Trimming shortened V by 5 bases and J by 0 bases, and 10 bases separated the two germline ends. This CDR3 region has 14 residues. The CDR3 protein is CASSRTSLNTEAFF. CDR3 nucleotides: TGTGCCAGCAGTAGGACATCCCTGAACACTGAAGCTTTCTTT.

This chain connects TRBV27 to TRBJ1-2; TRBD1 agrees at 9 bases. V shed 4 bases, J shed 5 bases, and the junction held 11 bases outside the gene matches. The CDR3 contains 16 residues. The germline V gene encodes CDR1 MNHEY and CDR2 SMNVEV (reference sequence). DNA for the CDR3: TGTGCCAGCAGTTCAAGTAGGACAGGGGATTCTTATGGCTACACCTTC. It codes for CASSSSRTGDSYGYTF.

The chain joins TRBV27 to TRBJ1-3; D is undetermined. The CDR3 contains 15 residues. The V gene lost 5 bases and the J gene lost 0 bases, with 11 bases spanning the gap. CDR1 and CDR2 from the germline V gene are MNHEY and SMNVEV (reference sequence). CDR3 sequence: CASSPQPFSGNTIYF. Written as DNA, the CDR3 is TGTGCCAGCAGTCCCCAGCCTTTCTCTGGAAACACCATATATTTT.